Listed below are T cell receptor beta chains from one sample, sequenced in a study of T cell responses to AZD1222 COVID-19 vaccine. Only in-frame clones appear in the TCRdb table, and some are missing; sequencing was by immunoSEQ multiplex PCR. Of some 190,000 clones in the sample, approximately 90% are singletons; the top ten hold about 6.9%. This sample comprised peripheral blood, obtained on day 0 of AZD1222 vaccination. The receptors were sampled from an adult in good health. CDR3s leave out the opening cysteine and the closing phenylalanine or tryptophan. Some rows mark clone size as missing; the rest say once, few, many or name a class of expanded clone.

V gene	J gene	clone size	CDR3 protein
TRBV7-9	TRBJ1-1	NA	ASIRYGGETEAF
TRBV19	TRBJ2-1	NA	ASSIAPGLADNEQF
TRBV10-3	TRBJ2-3	NA	AISGTSGPHTDTQY
TRBV27	TRBJ2-1	NA	ASSSRSEQF
TRBV19	TRBJ1-5	NA	ASSIDREGTWRQPQH
TRBV11-2	TRBJ1-4	once	ASSPPGWEKLF
TRBV3-1/TRBV3-2	TRBJ1-4	NA	ASSQDSDEKLF
TRBV6-6	TRBJ2-1	NA	ASKTGLYNEQF
TRBV2	TRBJ2-3	NA	ASRREGGDTDTQY
TRBV12-3/TRBV12-4	TRBJ1-5	few	ASRRRSNQPQH
TRBV2	TRBJ1-5	few	ASSESAGGFQPQH
TRBV14	TRBJ2-3	NA	ASSAGTGLRWDTQY